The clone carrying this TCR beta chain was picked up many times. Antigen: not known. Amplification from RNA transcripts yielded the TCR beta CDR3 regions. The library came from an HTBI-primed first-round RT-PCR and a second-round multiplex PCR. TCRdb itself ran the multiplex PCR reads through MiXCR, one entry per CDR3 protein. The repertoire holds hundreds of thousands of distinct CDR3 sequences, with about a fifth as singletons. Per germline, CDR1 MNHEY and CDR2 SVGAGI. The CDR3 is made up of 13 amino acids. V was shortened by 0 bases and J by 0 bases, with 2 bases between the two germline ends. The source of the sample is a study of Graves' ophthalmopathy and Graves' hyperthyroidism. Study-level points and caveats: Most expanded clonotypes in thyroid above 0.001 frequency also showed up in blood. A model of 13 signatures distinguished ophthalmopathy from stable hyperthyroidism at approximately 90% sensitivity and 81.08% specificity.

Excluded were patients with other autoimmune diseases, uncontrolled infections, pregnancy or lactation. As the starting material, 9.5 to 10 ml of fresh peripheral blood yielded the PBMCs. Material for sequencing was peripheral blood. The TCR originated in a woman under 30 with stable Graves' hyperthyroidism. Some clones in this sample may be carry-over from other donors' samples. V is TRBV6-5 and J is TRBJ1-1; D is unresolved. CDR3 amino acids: CASSYSMNTEAFF. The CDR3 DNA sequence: TGTGCCAGCAGTTACTCTATGAACACTGAAGCTTTCTTT.